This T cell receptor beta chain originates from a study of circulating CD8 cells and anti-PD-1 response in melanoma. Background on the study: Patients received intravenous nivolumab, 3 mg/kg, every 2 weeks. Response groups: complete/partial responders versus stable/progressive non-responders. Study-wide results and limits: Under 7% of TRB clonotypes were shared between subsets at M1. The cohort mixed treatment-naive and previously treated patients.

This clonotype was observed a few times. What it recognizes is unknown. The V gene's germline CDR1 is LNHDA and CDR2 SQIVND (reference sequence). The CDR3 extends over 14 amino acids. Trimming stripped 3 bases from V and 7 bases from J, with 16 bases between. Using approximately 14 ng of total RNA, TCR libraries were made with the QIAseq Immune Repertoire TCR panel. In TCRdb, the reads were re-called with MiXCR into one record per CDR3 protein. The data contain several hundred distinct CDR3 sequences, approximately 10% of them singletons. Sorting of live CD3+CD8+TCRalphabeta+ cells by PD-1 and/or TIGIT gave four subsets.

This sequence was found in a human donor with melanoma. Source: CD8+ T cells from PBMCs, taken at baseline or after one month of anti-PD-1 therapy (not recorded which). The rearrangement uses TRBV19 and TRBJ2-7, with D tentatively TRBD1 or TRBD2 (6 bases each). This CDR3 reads CASSMTGAPGEQYF. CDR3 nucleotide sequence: TGTGCCAGTAGTATGACGGGGGCCCCGGGGGAGCAGTACTTC.